A selection of T cell receptor beta chains follows, all from one sample in a study of T cells after yellow fever vaccination. MiXCR was run by TCRdb on the 5' RACE reads, yielding one entry per CDR3 protein. The sample has around 600,000 distinct CDR3 sequences, approximately 13% seen once. Sequencing used PBMCs, obtained on the day of the yellow fever booster vaccination. The receptors come from a man under 40 who received the YFV17D yellow fever vaccine. The CDR3 runs from the conserved cysteine through the conserved F or W. D genes are given only for firm matches. For some rows the clone size is stated as once, few or many, or as a class when expanded; others skip it.

V: TRBV7-2
size: few
D: NA
J: TRBJ2-3
CDR3: CASSLVYRASGDTQYF
DNA: TGTGCCAGCAGCTTAGTATACAGGGCTTCGGGAGATACGCAGTATTTT

V: TRBV18
size: few
D: NA
J: TRBJ2-3
CDR3: CASSPSLEGTTDTQYF
DNA: TGTGCCAGCTCACCATCCCTCGAGGGCACCACAGATACGCAGTATTTT

V: TRBV7-2
size: NA
D: NA
J: TRBJ2-5
CDR3: CASSLPSVQETQYF
DNA: TGTGCCAGCAGCTTACCTAGCGTCCAAGAGACCCAGTACTTC

V: TRBV16
size: NA
D: NA
J: TRBJ2-1
CDR3: CASSQTIYNEQFF
DNA: TGTGCCAGCAGCCAAACCATATACAATGAGCAGTTCTTC

V: TRBV6-2/TRBV6-3
size: NA
D: TRBD2
J: TRBJ2-2
CDR3: CASTLLADTGELFF
DNA: TGTGCCAGCACCCTACTAGCGGACACCGGGGAGCTGTTTTTT

V: TRBV6-2/TRBV6-3
size: NA
D: TRBD1
J: TRBJ2-2
CDR3: CASSYRTGYTGELFF
DNA: TGTGCCAGCAGTTACAGGACAGGGTACACCGGGGAGCTGTTTTTT

V: TRBV29-1
size: many
D: TRBD1
J: TRBJ2-1
CDR3: CSSLPGQGMRNEQFF
DNA: TGCAGCTCTTTACCGGGACAGGGGATGAGGAATGAGCAGTTCTTC

V: TRBV6-1
size: few
D: NA
J: TRBJ1-1
CDR3: CASRFAPFVNTEAFF
DNA: TGTGCCAGCCGCTTTGCTCCTTTCGTAAACACTGAAGCTTTCTTT

V: TRBV29-1
size: NA
D: NA
J: TRBJ2-7
CDR3: CSVRRGTYEQYF
DNA: TGCAGCGTTCGCCGGGGGACCTACGAGCAGTACTTC

V: TRBV14
size: few
D: NA
J: TRBJ2-3
CDR3: CASSQNKPGSGTQYF
DNA: TGTGCCAGCAGCCAAAATAAACCAGGAAGCGGTACGCAGTATTTT

V: TRBV5-1
size: NA
D: NA
J: TRBJ1-2
CDR3: CASKGTGTVGYTF
DNA: TGCGCCAGCAAGGGAACTGGGACGGTCGGCTACACCTTC

V: TRBV12-3/TRBV12-4
size: few
D: NA
J: TRBJ1-5
CDR3: CASSRGPYSNQPQHF
DNA: TGTGCCAGCAGTCGGGGCCCATATAGCAATCAGCCCCAGCATTTT

V: TRBV20-1
size: NA
D: TRBD1
J: TRBJ2-4
CDR3: CSASHRGSKNIQYF
DNA: TGCAGTGCTAGCCACAGGGGGTCCAAAAACATTCAGTACTTC

V: TRBV11-2
size: few
D: NA
J: TRBJ2-2
CDR3: CASSLQVAFAGELFF
DNA: TGTGCCAGCAGCTTACAGGTTGCATTTGCCGGGGAGCTGTTTTTT

V: TRBV6-2/TRBV6-3
size: few
D: NA
J: TRBJ2-1
CDR3: CASSQKPRDEQFF
DNA: TGTGCCAGCAGCCAAAAGCCCAGGGATGAGCAGTTCTTC

V: TRBV7-2
size: few
D: NA
J: TRBJ1-2
CDR3: CASSLWSGGQSYGYTF
DNA: TGTGCCAGCAGCTTATGGTCCGGAGGACAGTCCTATGGCTACACCTTC

V: TRBV7-9
size: few
D: NA
J: TRBJ2-1
CDR3: CASSMINEQFF
DNA: TGTGCCAGCAGCATGATCAATGAGCAGTTCTTC

V: TRBV3-1
size: many
D: NA
J: TRBJ1-1
CDR3: CASSHQYRAGTEAFF
DNA: TGTGCCAGCAGCCATCAGTACAGGGCCGGAACTGAAGCTTTCTTT

V: TRBV24-1
size: few
D: NA
J: TRBJ2-1
CDR3: CATSDPHRVNEQFF
DNA: TGTGCCACCAGTGATCCACACAGGGTCAATGAGCAGTTCTTC

V: TRBV6-2/TRBV6-3
size: few
D: NA
J: TRBJ2-4
CDR3: CASSYNRGTKNIQYF
DNA: TGTGCCAGCAGTTACAATAGGGGGACCAAAAACATTCAGTACTTC

V: TRBV18
size: few
D: NA
J: TRBJ2-1
CDR3: CASSPRGVGYNEQFF
DNA: TGTGCCAGCTCACCGAGGGGAGTTGGCTACAATGAGCAGTTCTTC

V: TRBV12-3/TRBV12-4
size: NA
D: NA
J: TRBJ1-3
CDR3: CASSPLGTGNTIYF
DNA: TGTGCCAGCAGCCCTCTTGGTACTGGAAACACCATATATTTT

V: TRBV7-2
size: NA
D: NA
J: TRBJ2-3
CDR3: CASSSSSGHHTDTQYF
DNA: TGTGCCAGCAGCTCATCGAGCGGGCATCACACAGATACGCAGTATTTT

V: TRBV12-3/TRBV12-4
size: few
D: TRBD1
J: TRBJ1-5
CDR3: CASSLSDRGGQPQHF
DNA: TGTGCCAGCAGTTTGTCCGACAGGGGGGGTCAGCCCCAGCATTTT

V: TRBV6-5
size: few
D: TRBD1
J: TRBJ1-2
CDR3: CASSSRTGGGYGYTF
DNA: TGTGCCAGCAGTTCCCGGACAGGGGGAGGTTATGGCTACACCTTC

V: TRBV11-3
size: few
D: NA
J: TRBJ2-1
CDR3: CASSLFGRNNEQFF
DNA: TGTGCCAGCAGCTTATTTGGTCGGAACAATGAGCAGTTCTTC

V: TRBV28
size: few
D: TRBD1
J: TRBJ2-1
CDR3: CATSGDRPNEQFF
DNA: TGTGCCACCAGTGGGGACAGACCTAATGAGCAGTTCTTC

V: TRBV19
size: NA
D: NA
J: TRBJ2-1
CDR3: CASRGRWNEQFF
DNA: TGTGCCAGTAGGGGCAGGTGGAATGAGCAGTTCTTC

V: TRBV29-1
size: few
D: NA
J: TRBJ2-5
CDR3: CSVDKGGVQETQYF
DNA: TGCAGCGTTGATAAGGGGGGCGTACAAGAGACCCAGTACTTC

V: TRBV18
size: few
D: TRBD1
J: TRBJ2-1
CDR3: CASSPPDRSPNEQFF
DNA: TGTGCCAGCTCACCACCGGACAGGAGCCCCAATGAGCAGTTCTTC

V: TRBV29-1
size: few
D: NA
J: TRBJ2-5
CDR3: CSVARPRGETQYF
DNA: TGCAGCGTTGCCCGCCCCAGGGGAGAGACCCAGTACTTC

V: TRBV20-1
size: many
D: TRBD2
J: TRBJ2-1
CDR3: CSARSGRAGNEQFF
DNA: TGCAGTGCCCGTAGCGGGAGGGCCGGGAATGAGCAGTTCTTC

V: TRBV7-9
size: few
D: TRBD1
J: TRBJ2-4
CDR3: CASSLRDRNIQYF
DNA: TGTGCCAGCAGCTTAAGGGACAGAAACATTCAGTACTTC

V: TRBV5-1
size: many
D: NA
J: TRBJ2-1
CDR3: CASSLTESSYNEQFF
DNA: TGCGCCAGCAGCTTAACAGAGAGCTCCTACAATGAGCAGTTCTTC

V: TRBV5-1
size: NA
D: NA
J: TRBJ2-1
CDR3: CASSLAVLSGYNEQFF
DNA: TGCGCCAGCAGCTTGGCAGTCTTAAGCGGCTACAATGAGCAGTTCTTC

V: TRBV11-2
size: few
D: NA
J: TRBJ2-5
CDR3: CASRVGLTTAAETQYF
DNA: TGTGCCAGCAGGGTGGGTTTGACAACCGCTGCGGAGACCCAGTACTTC

V: TRBV20-1
size: NA
D: TRBD2
J: TRBJ2-1
CDR3: CSARDRSGRSGEQFF
DNA: TGCAGTGCTAGAGATCGAAGCGGGAGGTCGGGTGAGCAGTTCTTC

V: TRBV4-3
size: few
D: NA
J: TRBJ2-7
CDR3: CASSQGVRSSYEQYF
DNA: TGCGCCAGCAGCCAAGGTGTCAGGAGCTCCTACGAGCAGTACTTC

V: TRBV20-1
size: few
D: NA
J: TRBJ2-2
CDR3: CSAEGGTGELFF
DNA: TGCAGTGCTGAGGGGGGTACCGGGGAGCTGTTTTTT

V: TRBV6-2/TRBV6-3
size: few
D: TRBD2
J: TRBJ2-1
CDR3: CASYLGLGLMNEQFF
DNA: TGTGCCAGTTATCTGGGACTAGGATTAATGAATGAGCAGTTCTTC

V: TRBV7-2
size: NA
D: TRBD1
J: TRBJ1-2
CDR3: CASSSGTGFTKGYTF
DNA: TGTGCCAGCAGCTCCGGGACAGGGTTTACCAAGGGCTACACCTTC

V: TRBV5-6
size: NA
D: TRBD2
J: TRBJ2-1
CDR3: CASSLAGAGGPLERAYNEQFF
DNA: TGTGCCAGCAGCTTGGCCGGAGCGGGAGGTCCCCTTGAGAGGGCCTACAATGAGCAGTTCTTC

V: TRBV5-1
size: NA
D: NA
J: TRBJ1-1
CDR3: CASSLIALTERNTEAFF
DNA: TGCGCCAGCAGCTTAATCGCGCTGACCGAAAGGAACACTGAAGCTTTCTTT

V: TRBV29-1
size: NA
D: TRBD2
J: TRBJ2-1
CDR3: CSLASSGGVGNEQFF
DNA: TGCAGCTTAGCTTCTAGCGGGGGGGTAGGCAATGAGCAGTTCTTC